One sample yielded the 29 T cell receptor beta chains listed below, sequenced in a study of blood T cell repertoires in COVID-19. Some clones are missing from TCRdb's copy, which holds only in-frame ones; the method was immunoSEQ multiplex PCR. The repertoire holds roughly 320,000 clones, roughly nine tenths seen once, with approximately 1.8% in the top ten. The sequencing sample was made of peripheral blood. These receptors were taken from a woman younger than 45 with COVID-19, enrolled during active disease.

The J gene is TRBJ1-1, the V gene TRBV11-2; 7 nucleotides match TRBD1. Trimming cost V 1 base and J 7 bases; bases outside gene matches: 3. Germline V gives CDR1 SGHAT, CDR2 FQNNGV. The CDR3 covers 13 residues. CDR3 DNA sequence: TGTGCCAGCAGCTTAGCAGGGGGTCATGAAGCTTTCTTT. This sequence encodes CASSLAGGHEAFF.

The chain recombines TRBV5-1 with TRBJ2-5; 7 positions match TRBD1. This CDR3 is built from 13 residues. V trimming: 4 bases; J trimming: 9 bases; junction bases outside the gene matches: 9. Germline V gene sequence: CDR1 SGHRS, CDR2 YFSETQ. The CDR3: CASSPRQGRAQYF. In DNA form, the CDR3 reads TGCGCCAGCAGCCCGAGACAGGGTAGGGCCCAGTACTTC.

This rearrangement joins TRBV6-5 to TRBJ2-5; 12 positions agree with TRBD2. V was clipped by 7 bases and J by 4 bases; unmatched bases: 7. Germline lookup yields CDR1 MNHEY and CDR2 SVGAGI. This CDR3 has 15 residues. As DNA, the CDR3 is TGTGCCAGCATCCCGACTAGCGGGGGAAGAGAGACCCAGTACTTC. This codes for CASIPTSGGRETQYF.

The chain couples TRBV2 to TRBJ1-1; 7 bases map to TRBD1. CDR3 size: 13 residues. The germline gives CDR1 SNHLY, CDR2 FYNNEI. Trimming cost V 2 bases and J 6 bases; bases outside gene matches: 3. In nucleotides, the CDR3 is TGTGCCAGCAGTGAACCCGGGACAGCTGAAGCTTTCTTT. This codes for CASSEPGTAEAFF.

The gene calls are TRBV5-1 and TRBJ1-2; D unclear. The V gene lost 5 bases and the J gene lost 4 bases, with 18 bases spanning the gap. The CDR3 contains 15 residues. Germline V gives CDR1 SGHRS, CDR2 YFSETQ. CDR3 in amino acids: CASSHIEGGGYGYTF. The CDR3 DNA sequence: TGCGCCAGCAGTCATATTGAGGGAGGTGGCTATGGCTACACCTTC.

The chain employs TRBV6-5 and TRBJ2-7; TRBD1 might be the D (6 bases). V was pared by 7 bases and J by 2 bases, with 15 bases between. Germline-derived CDR1 and CDR2 are MNHEY and SVGAGI. The CDR3 is 14 amino acids. CDR3 residues: CASKRQVGAYEQYV. CDR3 coding DNA: TGTGCCAGCAAGCGACAGGTTGGGGCCTACGAGCAGTACGTC.

Here the CDR3 reads CATSRVRTNRGRLFF. As DNA, the CDR3 is TGTGCCACCAGCAGAGTTAGGACAAACAGGGGGAGGCTGTTTTTT. The rearrangement links TRBV15 to TRBJ2-2; TRBD1 agrees at 8 bases. CDR3 length equals 15 residues. V dropped 1 base and J dropped 13; count of bases not matched to a gene: 11. The V gene's germline CDR1 is LNHNV and CDR2 YYDKDF (reference sequence).

The chain combines TRBV2 with TRBJ1-6, with D unresolved. The V gene lost 5 bases and the J gene lost 8 bases, with 4 bases spanning the gap. The CDR3 totals 11 residues. Germline V gene lookup returns CDR1 SNHLY and CDR2 FYNNEI. CDR3 region: CASSLDSPLHF. In DNA form, the CDR3 reads TGTGCCAGCAGTTTAGATTCACCCCTCCACTTT. Looking up the rest from reference TRBV2 and TRBJ1-6 gives the full variable domain: EPEVTQTPSHQVTQMGQEVILRCVPISNHLYFYWYRQILGQKVEFLVSFYNNEISEKSEIFDDQFSVERPDGSNFTLKIRSTKLEDSAMYFCASSLDSPLHFGNGTRLTVT.

This chain uses TRBV10-1 with TRBJ1-5, with 7 positions matching TRBD1. From germline, CDR1 is WNHNN and CDR2 SYGVQD (reference sequence). Germline trimming cut 6 bases from V and 1 base from J; bases unmatched to any gene: 9. The CDR3 is 16 amino acids. The CDR3 DNA sequence: TGCGCCAGCAGGCCCTCGGGACAGCAAAGCAATCAGCCCCAGCATTTT. Its protein product is CASRPSGQQSNQPQHF.

The chain couples TRBV29-1 to TRBJ1-2; D is uncertain. Germline CDR1 is SQVTM and CDR2 is ANQGSEA. V lost 0 bases and J 2 bases, leaving 13 bases between the germline ends. The CDR3 has 15 amino acids. CDR3 in amino acids: CSVEDRQARNYGYTF. The CDR3 DNA follows: TGCAGCGTTGAAGATCGTCAGGCCAGGAACTATGGCTACACCTTC.

The chain uses TRBV18 and TRBJ1-3, with a weak D call TRBD1 (6 bases). This CDR3 is 13 amino acids long. CDR1 is KGHSH and CDR2 is LQKENI in the germline V gene. V was pared by 6 bases and J by 4 bases, with 10 bases between. The CDR3 nucleotides are TGTGCCAGCTCGAACAGGGAAGGAAACACCATATATTTT. Translation gives CASSNREGNTIYF.

This clone appeared a few times. This chain's CDR3 is CASSVESGYGYTF. The CDR3 nucleotides read TGTGCCAGCAGCGTAGAATCCGGCTATGGCTACACCTTC. This chain connects TRBV9 to TRBJ1-2; D remains unclear. CDR3 length: 13 amino acids. V shed 0 bases and J shed 4 bases, with 7 bases lying between them. The germline V gene encodes CDR1 SGDLS and CDR2 YYNGEE.

The chain is built from TRBV6-5 and TRBJ1-4; D not certain. The CDR3 contains 13 residues. V was shortened by 2 bases and J by 4 bases, with 5 bases between the two germline ends. CDR1 is MNHEY and CDR2 is SVGAGI in the germline V gene. For the CDR3, the DNA is TGTGCCAGCAGTTACGCCTATAATGAAAAACTGTTTTTT. Its translation is CASSYAYNEKLFF.

The chain couples TRBV11-2 to TRBJ2-7; TRBD1 might be the D (5 bases). CDR1 is SGHAT, CDR2 FQNNGV, per germline. V lost 3 bases, J lost 0 bases, and 9 bases lay in between. There are 14 residues in the CDR3. CDR3 amino acids: CASSLAGLSYEQYV. In nucleotides, the CDR3 is TGTGCCAGCAGCTTGGCAGGGCTCTCCTACGAGCAGTACGTC.

The chain joins TRBV7-9 to TRBJ2-5; D is perhaps TRBD2 (7 bases). This CDR3 has 15 residues. The V gene lost 2 bases and the J gene lost 5 bases, with 15 bases spanning the gap. Germline CDR1 SEHNR, CDR2 FQNEAQ (reference sequence). CDR3 protein: CASSLSGGALETQYF. The DNA of the CDR3 is TGTGCCAGCAGCTTAAGTGGGGGGGCCCTGGAGACCCAGTACTTC.

The J gene is TRBJ2-1, the V gene TRBV6-5, with 8 positions matching TRBD2. V lost 6 bases to trimming and J lost 7 bases; unmatched junction nucleotides: 11. The CDR3 loop spans 15 amino acids. Germline V gene data show CDR1 as MNHEY and CDR2 as SVGAGI. Here the CDR3 reads CASRPRSGGKNEQFF. CDR3 nucleotide sequence: TGTGCCAGCAGGCCCCGGAGCGGGGGAAAGAATGAGCAGTTCTTC.

The chain is built from TRBV2 and TRBJ2-1; weak D call: TRBD1 (6 bases). The CDR3 is 12 residues long. The V end was cut by 1 base, the J end by 9 bases, with 7 bases between. From germline, CDR1 is SNHLY and CDR2 FYNNEI. The CDR3 nucleotides read TGTGCCAGCAGTGAAGAAGGGGGTGAGCAGTTCTTC. The encoded protein is CASSEEGGEQFF.

This clone was observed once. The V gene is TRBV25-1, the J gene TRBJ1-2, with D possibly matching TRBD1 (6 bases). Deletions cut 6 bases from V and 7 bases from J, with 18 bases between. CDR3 length equals 14 residues. Germline CDR1 and CDR2: MGHDK and SYGVNS. CDR3 protein: CASSIEQGFRGYTF. In DNA, the CDR3 is TGTGCCAGCAGCATTGAACAGGGTTTTCGTGGCTACACCTTC.

This clone was detected a few times. V and J are TRBV3-1 (or the pseudogene TRBV3-2) and TRBJ1-2; D uncertain. V lost 5 bases, J lost 4 bases, and 17 bases lay in between. Germline loops: CDR1 LGHDT, CDR2 YNNKEL (reference sequence). This CDR3 comprises 15 residues. The CDR3 coding sequence is TGTGCCAGCAGCTGGGCGGTAGGGAGTCGCTATGGCTACACCTTC. It specifies CASSWAVGSRYGYTF.

The chain joins TRBV29-1 to TRBJ2-5, with D possibly matching TRBD2 (6 bases). Per germline, CDR1 SQVTM and CDR2 ANQGSEA. This CDR3 has 15 residues. V lost 3 bases to trimming and J lost 9 bases, with 23 bases between them. The CDR3 loop is CSVDFRTNGYLPQYF. For the CDR3, the DNA is TGCAGCGTTGATTTCAGGACTAACGGGTATCTACCCCAGTACTTC.

The CDR3 DNA reads as TGTGCCAGTAGACCGGGACAGGGGACCTACGAGCAGTACTTC. Translated, it gives CASRPGQGTYEQYF. This chain connects TRBV19 to TRBJ2-7; 10 bases align to TRBD1. The trim removed 6 bases at V and 2 bases at J, leaving 4 bases unmatched. This CDR3 contains 14 residues. In germline, CDR1 is LNHDA, CDR2 SQIVND (reference sequence).

This chain connects TRBV5-1 to TRBJ1-3; D gene uncertain. Deletions cut 3 bases from V and 3 bases from J, with 10 bases between. Germline V lookup: CDR1 SGHRS, CDR2 YFSETQ. The CDR3 spans 14 residues. The CDR3: CASSSQTGGNTIYF. In DNA, the CDR3 is TGCGCCAGCAGCTCCCAGACTGGTGGAAACACCATATATTTT.

The genes are TRBV6-5 and TRBJ1-2; no clear D gene. Per the germline V gene, CDR1 is MNHEY and CDR2 is SVGAGI. Trimming took 6 bases from V and 0 from J, leaving 11 bases between them. CDR3 length equals 14 residues. CDR3 coding DNA: TGTGCCAGCAGGTCCCCCGGGGCTAACTATGGCTACACCTTC. It is translated as CASRSPGANYGYTF.

The J gene is TRBJ1-6, the V gene TRBV10-2, with D unclear. The CDR3 sequence is 15 residues long. Looked up from germline, CDR1 is WSHSY and CDR2 is SAAADI. V was cut by 8 bases and J by 9 bases, with 20 bases left in between. This chain's CDR3 is CASLSGIRWSSPLHF. The CDR3, as DNA: TGCGCCAGCCTCTCGGGGATAAGGTGGAGTTCACCCCTCCACTTT.

The chain links TRBV5-1 to TRBJ1-6; 8 positions match TRBD1. The CDR3 spans 15 residues. The V segment lost 3 bases and the J segment 8 bases; nucleotides outside the gene matches: 7. Germline V gene lookup returns CDR1 SGHRS and CDR2 YFSETQ. The CDR3: CASSSDRGVDSPLHF. The CDR3 region has the DNA TGCGCCAGCAGCTCCGACAGGGGTGTCGATTCACCCCTCCACTTT.

The genes are TRBV15 and TRBJ1-2; 7 bases match TRBD1. Germline assignment: CDR1 LNHNV and CDR2 YYDKDF (reference sequence). The CDR3 totals 14 residues. J was trimmed by 7 bases and V by 3 bases; bases with no gene match: 8. The CDR3 loop is CATSRERTGFGYTF. In nucleotides, the CDR3 is TGTGCCACCAGCAGGGAACGGACAGGTTTTGGCTACACCTTC.

This chain links TRBV7-8 with TRBJ1-1; D is undetermined. V shed 5 bases and J shed 5 bases, with 12 bases lying between them. CDR3 length equals 13 residues. In germline, CDR1 is SGHVS, CDR2 FQNEAQ. The CDR3, as DNA: TGTGCCAGCAGCCCCAGTAGGCGGACTGAAGCTTTCTTT. This gives the protein CASSPSRRTEAFF.

The J gene is TRBJ1-1, the V gene TRBV6-5, with D tentatively TRBD1 (6 bases). The V gene's germline CDR1 is MNHEY and CDR2 SVGAGI. The CDR3 is 14 amino acids. For the CDR3, the DNA is TGTGCAGCAGGACAGACCCCTTTTGCGACTGAAGCTTTCTTT. Translated: CAAGQTPFATEAFF.

The rearrangement uses TRBV27 and TRBJ2-1; a possible D gene is TRBD1 (7 bases). Germline V gene data show CDR1 as MNHEY and CDR2 as SMNVEV (reference sequence). With 6 bases removed from V and 1 base from J, the gap between germline ends came to 16 bases. The CDR3 has 16 residues. DNA for the CDR3: TGTGCCAGCAGCCCCTTCGCGGGACAGTCCTACAATGAGCAGTTCTTC. The encoded protein is CASSPFAGQSYNEQFF.